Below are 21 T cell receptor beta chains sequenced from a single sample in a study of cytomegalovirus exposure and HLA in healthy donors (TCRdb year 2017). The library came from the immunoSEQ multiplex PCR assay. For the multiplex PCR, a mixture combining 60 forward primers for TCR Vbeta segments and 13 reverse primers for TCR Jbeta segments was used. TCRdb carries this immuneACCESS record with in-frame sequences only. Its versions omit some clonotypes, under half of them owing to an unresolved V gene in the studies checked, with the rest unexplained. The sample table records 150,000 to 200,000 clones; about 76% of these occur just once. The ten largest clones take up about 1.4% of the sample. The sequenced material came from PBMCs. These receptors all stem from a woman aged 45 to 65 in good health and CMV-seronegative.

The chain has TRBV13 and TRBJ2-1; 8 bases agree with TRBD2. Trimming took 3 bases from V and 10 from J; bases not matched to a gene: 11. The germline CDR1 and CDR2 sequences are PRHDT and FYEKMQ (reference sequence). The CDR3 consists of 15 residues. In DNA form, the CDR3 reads TGTGCCAGCAGCTTTACGGGAGGGCGGGGAAGGGAGCAGTTCTTC. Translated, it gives CASSFTGGRGREQFF.

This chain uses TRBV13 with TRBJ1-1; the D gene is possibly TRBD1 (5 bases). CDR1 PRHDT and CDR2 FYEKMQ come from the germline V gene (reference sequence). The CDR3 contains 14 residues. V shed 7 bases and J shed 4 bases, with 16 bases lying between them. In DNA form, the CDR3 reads TGTGCCAGCAATCCCCCCAGGGAGGCCACTGAAGCTTTCTTT. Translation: CASNPPREATEAFF.

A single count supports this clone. The CDR3 DNA is TGTGCCAGCAGCGTAGAGCCCCGGTTTAGAGGTGGCTACACCTTC. Protein: CASSVEPRFRGGYTF. The chain couples TRBV5-6 to TRBJ1-2; D is ambiguous. The germline V gene encodes CDR1 SGHDT and CDR2 YYEEEE. V was shortened by 4 bases and J by 7 bases, with 20 bases between the two germline ends. The CDR3 is 15 amino acids. Looking up the rest from reference TRBV5-6 and TRBJ1-2 gives the full variable domain: DAGVTQSPTHLIKTRGQQVTLRCSPKSGHDTVSWYQQALGQGPQFIFQYYEEEERQRGNFPDRFSGHQFPNYSSELNVNALLLGDSALYLCASSVEPRFRGGYTFGSGTRLTVV.

CDR3 sequence reads: CASSQPVGARNTEAFF. The CDR3 nucleotides read TGTGCCAGCAGCCAACCGGTGGGAGCCCGTAACACTGAAGCTTTCTTT. The rearrangement links TRBV7-2 to TRBJ1-1; D ambiguous. In germline, CDR1 is SGHTA, CDR2 FQGNSA. Trimming pared 5 bases from V and 2 bases from J, leaving 18 bases between. The CDR3 contains 16 residues.

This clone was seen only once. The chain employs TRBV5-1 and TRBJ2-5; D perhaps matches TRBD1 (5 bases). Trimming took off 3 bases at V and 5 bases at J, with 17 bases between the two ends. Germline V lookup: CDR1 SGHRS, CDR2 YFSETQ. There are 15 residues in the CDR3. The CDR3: CASSYSDTSRETQYF. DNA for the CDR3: TGCGCCAGCAGCTACTCGGACACGTCTAGGGAGACCCAGTACTTC. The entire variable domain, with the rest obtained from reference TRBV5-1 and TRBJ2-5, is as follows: KAGVTQTPRYLIKTRGQQVTLSCSPISGHRSVSWYQQTPGQGLQFLFEYFSETQRNKGNFPGRFSGRQFSNSRSEMNVSTLELGDSALYLCASSYSDTSRETQYFGPGTRLLVL.

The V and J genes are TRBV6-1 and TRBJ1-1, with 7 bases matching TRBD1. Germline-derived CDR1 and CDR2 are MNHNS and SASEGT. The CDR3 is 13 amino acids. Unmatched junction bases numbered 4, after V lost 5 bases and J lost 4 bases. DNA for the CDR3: TGTGCCAGCAGTCACAGGGGCGGCACTGAAGCTTTCTTT. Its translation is CASSHRGGTEAFF.

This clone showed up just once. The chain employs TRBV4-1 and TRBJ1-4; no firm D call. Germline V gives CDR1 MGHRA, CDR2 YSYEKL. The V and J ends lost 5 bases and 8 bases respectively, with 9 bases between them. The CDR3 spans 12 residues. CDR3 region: CASSGSWEKLFF. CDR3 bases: TGCGCCAGCAGCGGCTCTTGGGAAAAACTGTTTTTT.

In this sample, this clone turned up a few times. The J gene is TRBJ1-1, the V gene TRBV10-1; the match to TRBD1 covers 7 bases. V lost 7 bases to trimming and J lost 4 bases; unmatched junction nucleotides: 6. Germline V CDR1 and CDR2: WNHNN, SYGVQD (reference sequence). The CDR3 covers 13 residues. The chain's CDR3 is CASTPRDSTEAFF. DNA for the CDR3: TGCGCCAGCACCCCCCGGGACAGCACTGAAGCTTTCTTT.

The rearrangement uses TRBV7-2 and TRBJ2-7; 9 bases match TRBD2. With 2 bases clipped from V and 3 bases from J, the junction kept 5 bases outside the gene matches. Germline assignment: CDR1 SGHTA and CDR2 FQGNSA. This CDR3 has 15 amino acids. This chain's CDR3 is CASSLPRAGGYEQYF. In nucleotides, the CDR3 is TGTGCCAGCAGCTTACCACGAGCGGGGGGCTACGAGCAGTACTTC.

The CDR3 region is CASSRGGTGDNTEAFF. The CDR3 DNA reads as TGTGCCAGCAGCCGAGGCGGGACAGGGGATAACACTGAAGCTTTCTTT. V and J are TRBV7-2 and TRBJ1-1; TRBD1 aligns across 10 bases. CDR3 size: 16 residues. The V segment lost 5 bases and the J segment 2 bases; nucleotides outside the gene matches: 8. Germline CDR1 reads SGHTA; CDR2 reads FQGNSA.

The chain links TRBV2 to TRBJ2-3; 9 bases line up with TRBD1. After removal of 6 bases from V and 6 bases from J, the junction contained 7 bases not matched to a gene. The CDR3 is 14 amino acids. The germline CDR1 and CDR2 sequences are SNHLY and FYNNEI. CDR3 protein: CASSHDRGSDTQYF. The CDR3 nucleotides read TGTGCCAGCAGCCATGACAGGGGGTCGGATACGCAGTATTTT.

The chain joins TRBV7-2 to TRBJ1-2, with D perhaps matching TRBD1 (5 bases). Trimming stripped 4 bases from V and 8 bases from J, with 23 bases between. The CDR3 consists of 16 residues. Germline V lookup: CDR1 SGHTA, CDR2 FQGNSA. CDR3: CASSYSRDSSSSGYTF. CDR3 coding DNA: TGTGCCAGCAGCTATTCTCGGGACTCCAGCTCCTCAGGCTACACCTTC.

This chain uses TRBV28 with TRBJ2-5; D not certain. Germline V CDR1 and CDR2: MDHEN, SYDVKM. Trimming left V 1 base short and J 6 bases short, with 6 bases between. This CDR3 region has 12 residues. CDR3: CASSLLEKTQYF. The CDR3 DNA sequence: TGTGCCAGCAGTTTATTGGAGAAGACCCAGTACTTC.

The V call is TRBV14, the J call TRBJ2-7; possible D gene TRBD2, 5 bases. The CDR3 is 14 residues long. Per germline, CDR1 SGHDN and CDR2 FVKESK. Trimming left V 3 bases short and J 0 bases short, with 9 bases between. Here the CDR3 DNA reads TGTGCCAGCAGCCAGAGCGGAAGCTCCTACGAGCAGTACTTC. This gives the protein CASSQSGSSYEQYF.

CDR3 region: CASRQAGSGNTIYF. DNA of the CDR3: TGTGCCAGTCGACAGGCAGGCTCTGGAAACACCATATATTTT. The genes are TRBV19 and TRBJ1-3, with a tentative D call TRBD1 (6 bases). Germline V lookup: CDR1 LNHDA, CDR2 SQIVND (reference sequence). CDR3 length equals 14 residues. V lost 8 bases and J lost 0, with 11 bases in between.

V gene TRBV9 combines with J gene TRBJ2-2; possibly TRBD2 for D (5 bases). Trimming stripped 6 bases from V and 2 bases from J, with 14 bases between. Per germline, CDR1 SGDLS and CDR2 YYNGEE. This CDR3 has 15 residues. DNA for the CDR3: TGTGCCAGCACCCGCTTCGGGGTTAACACCGGGGAGCTGTTTTTT. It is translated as CASTRFGVNTGELFF.

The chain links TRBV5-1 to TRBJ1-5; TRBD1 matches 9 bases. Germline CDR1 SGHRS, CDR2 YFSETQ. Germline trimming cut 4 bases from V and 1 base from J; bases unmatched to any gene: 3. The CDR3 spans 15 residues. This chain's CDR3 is CASSRTGASNQPQHF. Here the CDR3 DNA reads TGCGCCAGCAGCCGGACAGGGGCCAGCAATCAGCCCCAGCATTTT.

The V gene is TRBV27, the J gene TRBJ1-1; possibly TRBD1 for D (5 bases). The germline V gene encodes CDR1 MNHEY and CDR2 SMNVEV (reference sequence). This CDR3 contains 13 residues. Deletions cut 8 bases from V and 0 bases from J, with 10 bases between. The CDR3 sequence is CASQGTMNTEAFF. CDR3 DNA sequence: TGTGCCAGCCAGGGAACTATGAACACTGAAGCTTTCTTT.

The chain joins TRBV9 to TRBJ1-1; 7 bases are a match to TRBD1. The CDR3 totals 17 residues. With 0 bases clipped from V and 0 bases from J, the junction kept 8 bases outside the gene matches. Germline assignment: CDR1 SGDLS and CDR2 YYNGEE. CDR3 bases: TGTGCCAGCAGCGTAGGCCCGACAGGGCATATGAACACTGAAGCTTTCTTT. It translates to CASSVGPTGHMNTEAFF.

The CDR3 nucleotides read TGTGCCACCAGCAGGGACTTCTACAATGAGCAGTTCTTC. Protein product: CATSRDFYNEQFF. The chain recombines TRBV15 with TRBJ2-1; perhaps TRBD2 as D (5 bases). CDR3 length equals 13 residues. Germline V gene data show CDR1 as LNHNV and CDR2 as YYDKDF (reference sequence). Trimming pared 3 bases from V and 3 bases from J, leaving 6 bases between.

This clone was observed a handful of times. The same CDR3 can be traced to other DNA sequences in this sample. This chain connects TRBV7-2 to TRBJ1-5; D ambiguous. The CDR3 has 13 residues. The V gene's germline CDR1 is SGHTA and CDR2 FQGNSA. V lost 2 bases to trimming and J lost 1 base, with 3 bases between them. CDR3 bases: TGTGCCAGCAGCTTACAGAGCAATCAGCCCCAGCATTTT. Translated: CASSLQSNQPQHF.